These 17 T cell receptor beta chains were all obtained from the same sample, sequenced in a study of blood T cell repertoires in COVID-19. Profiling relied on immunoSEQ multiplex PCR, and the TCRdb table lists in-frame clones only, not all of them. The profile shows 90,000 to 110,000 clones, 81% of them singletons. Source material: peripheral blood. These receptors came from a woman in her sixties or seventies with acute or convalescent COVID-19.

The CDR3 DNA reads as TGTGCCAGCTCCTTGGGACTAGCGGACTCCTACGAGCAGTACTTC. Protein product: CASSLGLADSYEQYF. V usage is TRBV18 and J usage is TRBJ2-7; 11 nucleotides align to TRBD2. Trimming took 6 bases from V and 0 from J; bases not matched to a gene: 4. CDR3 length: 15 residues. The germline V gene has CDR1 KGHSH and CDR2 LQKENI.

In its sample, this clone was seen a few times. The CDR3 DNA sequence: TGTGCCAGTAGTAGGTCGGCGGCCGGGGAGCTGTTTTTT. It specifies CASSRSAAGELFF. V is TRBV19 and J is TRBJ2-2; D unclear. In germline, CDR1 is LNHDA, CDR2 SQIVND (reference sequence). The CDR3 loop spans 13 amino acids. Trimming stripped 4 bases from V and 6 bases from J, with 9 bases between.

CDR3 sequence: CASSGTSGTDTQYF. The CDR3 region has the DNA TGTGCCAGCAGCGGGACTAGCGGCACAGATACGCAGTATTTT. The chain has TRBV9 and TRBJ2-3; 9 nucleotides agree with TRBD2. The germline V gene has CDR1 SGDLS and CDR2 YYNGEE. V was clipped by 3 bases and J by 1 base; unmatched bases: 0. This CDR3 has 14 residues.

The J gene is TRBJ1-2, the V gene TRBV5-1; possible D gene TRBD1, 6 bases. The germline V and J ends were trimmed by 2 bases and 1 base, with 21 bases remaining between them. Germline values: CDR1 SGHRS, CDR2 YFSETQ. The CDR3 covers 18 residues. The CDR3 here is CASSFAGEQSYDNYGYTF. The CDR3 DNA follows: TGCGCCAGCAGCTTCGCAGGGGAACAGTCCTACGATAACTATGGCTACACCTTC. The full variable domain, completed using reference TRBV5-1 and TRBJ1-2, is KAGVTQTPRYLIKTRGQQVTLSCSPISGHRSVSWYQQTPGQGLQFLFEYFSETQRNKGNFPGRFSGRQFSNSRSEMNVSTLELGDSALYLCASSFAGEQSYDNYGYTFGSGTRLTVV.

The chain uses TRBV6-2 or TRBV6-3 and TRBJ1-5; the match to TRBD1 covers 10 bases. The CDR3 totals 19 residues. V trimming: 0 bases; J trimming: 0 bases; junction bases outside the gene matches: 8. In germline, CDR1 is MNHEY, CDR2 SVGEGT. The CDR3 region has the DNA TGTGCCAGCAGTTACTCCGGGACAGGGGCCTTATATAGCAATCAGCCCCAGCATTTT. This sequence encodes CASSYSGTGALYSNQPQHF.

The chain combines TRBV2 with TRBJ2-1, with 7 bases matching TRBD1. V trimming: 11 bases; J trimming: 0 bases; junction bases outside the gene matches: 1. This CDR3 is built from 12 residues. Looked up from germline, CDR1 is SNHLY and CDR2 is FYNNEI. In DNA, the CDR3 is TGTGCCCGGACAGGCTCCTACAATGAGCAGTTCTTC. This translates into CARTGSYNEQFF.

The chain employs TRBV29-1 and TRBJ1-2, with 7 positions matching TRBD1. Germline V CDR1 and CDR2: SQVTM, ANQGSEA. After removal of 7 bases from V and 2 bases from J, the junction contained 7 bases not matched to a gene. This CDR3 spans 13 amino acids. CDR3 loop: CSGAGGENYGYTF. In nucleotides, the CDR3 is TGCAGCGGAGCAGGGGGAGAAAACTATGGCTACACCTTC.

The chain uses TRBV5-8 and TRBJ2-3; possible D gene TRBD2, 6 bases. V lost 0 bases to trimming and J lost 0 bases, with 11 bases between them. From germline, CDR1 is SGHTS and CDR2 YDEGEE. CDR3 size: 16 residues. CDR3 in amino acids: CASSLGTGVSTDTQYF. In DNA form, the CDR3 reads TGTGCCAGCAGCTTGGGGACGGGGGTGAGCACAGATACGCAGTATTTT.

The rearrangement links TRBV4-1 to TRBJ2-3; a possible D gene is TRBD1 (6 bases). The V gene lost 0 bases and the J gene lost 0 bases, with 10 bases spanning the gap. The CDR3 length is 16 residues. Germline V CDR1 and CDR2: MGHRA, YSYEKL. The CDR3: CASSQEYRASTDTQYF. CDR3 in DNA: TGCGCCAGCAGCCAAGAATACAGGGCTAGCACAGATACGCAGTATTTT.

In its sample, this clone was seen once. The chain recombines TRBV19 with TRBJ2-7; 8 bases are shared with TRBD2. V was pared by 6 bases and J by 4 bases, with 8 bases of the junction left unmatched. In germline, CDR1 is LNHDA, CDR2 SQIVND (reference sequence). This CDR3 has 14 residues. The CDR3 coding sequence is TGTGCCAGTAGCAGGACTAGCACGGGTTACGAGCAGTACTTC. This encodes CASSRTSTGYEQYF.

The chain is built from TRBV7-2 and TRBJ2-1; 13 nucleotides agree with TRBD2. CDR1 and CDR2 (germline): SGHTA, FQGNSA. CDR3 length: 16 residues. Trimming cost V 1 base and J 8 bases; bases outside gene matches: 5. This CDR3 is CASSLEGLAGVYEQFF. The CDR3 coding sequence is TGTGCCAGCAGCTTAGAAGGACTAGCGGGAGTCTATGAGCAGTTCTTC.

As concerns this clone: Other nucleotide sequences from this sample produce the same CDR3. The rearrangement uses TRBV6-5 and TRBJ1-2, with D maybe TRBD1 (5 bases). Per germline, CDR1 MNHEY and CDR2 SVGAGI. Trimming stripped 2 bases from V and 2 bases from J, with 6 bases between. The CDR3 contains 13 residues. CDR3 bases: TGTGCCAGCAGTTACGACAGAAACTATGGCTACACCTTC. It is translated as CASSYDRNYGYTF.

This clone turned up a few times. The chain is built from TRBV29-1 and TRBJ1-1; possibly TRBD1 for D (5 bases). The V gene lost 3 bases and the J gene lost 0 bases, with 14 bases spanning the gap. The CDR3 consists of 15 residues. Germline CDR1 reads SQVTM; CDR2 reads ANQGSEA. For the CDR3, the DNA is TGCAGCGTTGACTCGGACAACCCCATGAACACTGAAGCTTTCTTT. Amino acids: CSVDSDNPMNTEAFF.

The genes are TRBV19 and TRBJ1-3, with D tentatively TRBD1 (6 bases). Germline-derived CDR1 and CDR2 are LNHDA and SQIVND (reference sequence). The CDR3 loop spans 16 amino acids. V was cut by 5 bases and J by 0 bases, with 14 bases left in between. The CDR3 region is CASSVGTPNSGNTIYF. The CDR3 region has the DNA TGTGCCAGTAGTGTCGGGACACCCAACTCTGGAAACACCATATATTTT. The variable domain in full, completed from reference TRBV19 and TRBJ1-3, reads DGGITQSPKYLFRKEGQNVTLSCEQNLNHDAMYWYRQDPGQGLRLIYYSQIVNDFQKGDIAEGYSVSREKKESFPLTVTSAQKNPTAFYLCASSVGTPNSGNTIYFGEGSWLTVV.

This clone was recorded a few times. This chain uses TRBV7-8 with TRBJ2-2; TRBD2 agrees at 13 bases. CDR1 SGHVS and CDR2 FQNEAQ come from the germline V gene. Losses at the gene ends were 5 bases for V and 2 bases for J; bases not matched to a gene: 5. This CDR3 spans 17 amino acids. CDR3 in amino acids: CASSPGLAGVNTGELFF. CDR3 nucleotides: TGTGCCAGCAGCCCCGGACTAGCGGGGGTAAACACCGGGGAGCTGTTTTTT.

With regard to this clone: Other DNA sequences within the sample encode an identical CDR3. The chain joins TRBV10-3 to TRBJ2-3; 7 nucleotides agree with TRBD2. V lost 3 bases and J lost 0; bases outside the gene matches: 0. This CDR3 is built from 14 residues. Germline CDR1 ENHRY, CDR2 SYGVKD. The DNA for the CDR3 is TGTGCCATCAGTGAAGCGGGAAGCACAGATACGCAGTATTTT. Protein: CAISEAGSTDTQYF.

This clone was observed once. CDR3 region: CAWSTGGKNYGYTF. Written as DNA, the CDR3 is TGTGCCTGGAGTACCGGGGGAAAGAACTATGGCTACACCTTC. The chain is built from TRBV30 and TRBJ1-2; D possibly corresponds to TRBD1 (5 bases). The V end was cut by 2 bases, the J end by 2 bases, with 12 bases between. The germline gives CDR1 GTSNPN, CDR2 SVGIG (reference sequence). The CDR3 covers 14 residues.